Shown below are 26 T cell receptor beta chains from a single sample sequenced in a study of blood T cell repertoires in COVID-19. Some clones are missing from TCRdb's copy, which holds only in-frame ones; the method was immunoSEQ multiplex PCR. This repertoire shows roughly 78,000 clones, 75% to 90% found once; its top ten account for roughly 12%. Sequencing was carried out using peripheral blood. The receptors were gathered from a man aged 50 to 60 with COVID-19, enrolled during active disease.

This chain uses TRBV24-1 with TRBJ1-5, with 7 bases matching TRBD1. The length of the CDR3 is 16 residues. J gave up 3 bases and V 2 bases, and 6 bases lay outside the gene matches. Germline assignment: CDR1 KGHDR and CDR2 SFDVKD. The CDR3 loop reads CATSDSTGKANQPQHF. In DNA, the CDR3 is TGTGCCACCAGTGATTCGACAGGGAAGGCCAATCAGCCCCAGCATTTT.

The chain employs TRBV7-2 and TRBJ1-5; possibly TRBD1 for D (5 bases). Trimming took 1 base from V and 5 from J, leaving 12 bases between them. Per the germline V gene, CDR1 is SGHTA and CDR2 is FQGNSA. This CDR3 contains 15 residues. The CDR3 nucleotides read TGTGCCAGCAGCTTAGATGGCAGGGCCGATCAGCCCCAGCATTTT. This gives the protein CASSLDGRADQPQHF.

The rearrangement links TRBV5-8 to TRBJ2-1, with 8 bases aligning to TRBD1. This CDR3 is built from 12 residues. Losses at the gene ends were 2 bases for V and 9 bases for J; bases not matched to a gene: 1. Germline V gene lookup returns CDR1 SGHTS and CDR2 YDEGEE. The CDR3 coding sequence is TGTGCCAGCAGCTTAACAGGGGGTGAGCAGTTCTTC. Translated: CASSLTGGEQFF.

This clone was seen more than once but under ten times. This chain joins TRBV19 and TRBJ2-7; TRBD2 aligns across 11 bases. After removal of 4 bases from V and 7 bases from J, the junction contained 3 bases not matched to a gene. This CDR3 has 13 residues. Germline values: CDR1 LNHDA, CDR2 SQIVND (reference sequence). The CDR3 region is CASSTGLAGEQYF. As DNA, the CDR3 is TGTGCCAGTAGTACCGGACTAGCGGGTGAGCAGTACTTC.

This clone counts as medium-sized (0.01 to 0.1%). This sequence joins TRBV6-2 or TRBV6-3 and TRBJ2-2; 7 nucleotides line up with TRBD1. The length of the CDR3 is 17 residues. V trimming: 5 bases; J trimming: 7 bases; junction bases outside the gene matches: 16. Germline V CDR1 and CDR2: MNHEY, SVGEGT. CDR3 sequence reads: CASSKAATGVRVGELFF. The CDR3 region has the DNA TGTGCCAGCAGTAAGGCTGCCACAGGGGTGAGGGTCGGGGAGCTGTTTTTT.

The rearrangement uses TRBV5-6 and TRBJ2-5; the D gene is possibly TRBD2 (6 bases). This CDR3 is 15 amino acids long. Germline CDR1 and CDR2: SGHDT and YYEEEE. V lost 2 bases and J lost 5, with 16 bases in between. The CDR3 DNA is TGTGCCAGCAGCTTAAGTTACGGGAGCCCGGAGACCCAGTACTTC. It codes for CASSLSYGSPETQYF.

This clone showed up just once. The chain employs TRBV27 and TRBJ2-3; 10 bases line up with TRBD2. Germline V gene sequence: CDR1 MNHEY, CDR2 SMNVEV (reference sequence). This CDR3 has 18 amino acids. The trim removed 4 bases at V and 4 bases at J, leaving 14 bases unmatched. CDR3 sequence reads: CASSSRLAGQNDADTQYF. CDR3 in DNA: TGTGCCAGCAGTTCCAGACTAGCGGGCCAAAATGACGCAGATACGCAGTATTTT.

This clone was observed a handful of times. The V call is TRBV27, the J call TRBJ2-3, with 7 bases fitting TRBD2. This CDR3 is 13 amino acids long. J lost 8 bases, V lost 5 bases, and 7 bases had no gene match. Germline V CDR1 and CDR2: MNHEY, SMNVEV (reference sequence). CDR3 in DNA: TGTGCCAGCAGTACCTACTCTAGCGGTACGCAGTATTTT. Amino acid sequence: CASSTYSSGTQYF.

V usage is TRBV6-6 and J usage is TRBJ2-7; possibly TRBD2 for D (5 bases). The CDR3 is 15 amino acids. Trimming cost V 4 bases and J 4 bases, with 17 bases left between them. Germline V gene lookup returns CDR1 MNHNY and CDR2 SVGAGI (reference sequence). CDR3 bases: TGTGCCAGCAGTTCCCCCGATAATTGGACTTACGAGCAGTACTTC. Translation gives CASSSPDNWTYEQYF.

This clone was recorded many times. The V call is TRBV19, the J call TRBJ1-2; 7 nucleotides align to TRBD1. Germline CDR1 is LNHDA and CDR2 is SQIVND (reference sequence). This CDR3 is 15 amino acids long. V lost 6 bases and J lost 7; bases outside the gene matches: 14. The CDR3 nucleotides are TGTGCCAGTAGCCCATTTTCGGGACAGTCTTCTGGCTACACCTTC. Protein product: CASSPFSGQSSGYTF.

This chain connects TRBV5-1 to TRBJ1-4; 10 nucleotides match TRBD1. V trimming: 4 bases; J trimming: 7 bases; junction bases outside the gene matches: 13. Germline assignment: CDR1 SGHRS and CDR2 YFSETQ. The CDR3 totals 17 residues. The CDR3 here is CASSRELTGTGVEKLFF. CDR3 nucleotide sequence: TGCGCCAGCAGCCGTGAGCTCACCGGGACAGGGGTTGAAAAACTGTTTTTT.

This clone has a single count. V gene TRBV9 combines with J gene TRBJ2-1; the D is unclear. V was cut by 0 bases and J by 7 bases, with 2 bases left in between. This CDR3 has 11 residues. Germline V gene data show CDR1 as SGDLS and CDR2 as YYNGEE. The DNA of the CDR3 is TGTGCCAGCAGCGTAGCAAATGAGCAGTTCTTC. It specifies CASSVANEQFF.

The chain is built from TRBV2 and TRBJ1-5, with 10 nucleotides matching TRBD1. The CDR3 runs 15 residues. V was clipped by 7 bases and J by 1 base; unmatched bases: 4. Germline CDR1 reads SNHLY; CDR2 reads FYNNEI. CDR3 in DNA: TGTGCCAGCACCGGGGGACAGGGGAGCAATCAGCCCCAGCATTTT. Translation: CASTGGQGSNQPQHF.

The chain combines TRBV6-4 with TRBJ2-3, with 11 bases aligning to TRBD2. The CDR3 totals 15 residues. Germline-derived CDR1 and CDR2 are MRHNA and SNTAGT. The ends lost 5 bases at V and 6 bases at J; junction bases unmatched: 7. Here the CDR3 DNA reads TGTGCCAGCAGTTCGACTAGCGGGAAATCGGATACGCAGTATTTT. Protein sequence: CASSSTSGKSDTQYF.

The chain combines TRBV6-5 with TRBJ2-7; possibly TRBD1 for D (6 bases). V was cut by 4 bases and J by 2 bases, with 12 bases left in between. The CDR3 has 14 amino acids. CDR1 MNHEY and CDR2 SVGAGI come from the germline V gene. CDR3 nucleotides: TGTGCCAGCAGTTGGGACCAGGGGACCTACGAGCAGTACTTC. Translated: CASSWDQGTYEQYF.

The chain employs TRBV19 and TRBJ2-1; 11 bases are a match to TRBD2. The CDR3 covers 21 residues. Unmatched junction bases numbered 21, after V lost 8 bases and J lost 0 bases. Germline V gene data show CDR1 as LNHDA and CDR2 as SQIVND (reference sequence). The CDR3 region is CASHSRGAGGLAGGSYNEQFF. The CDR3 DNA reads TGTGCCAGTCACTCACGAGGGGCAGGGGGGCTAGCGGGAGGCTCCTACAATGAGCAGTTCTTC.

A remark on this clone: At one end, the junction sequence differs from germline, possibly due to a read error. This sample also contains other DNA sequences that code for the same CDR3. The chain recombines TRBV7-3 with TRBJ2-1; TRBD2 aligns across 8 bases. Germline CDR1 and CDR2: SGHTA and FQGTGA. The CDR3 covers 15 residues. CDR3 coding DNA: TGTGCCAGCAGCTTAAGGGGACTAGGGTACAATGAGCAATTCTTC. This encodes CASSLRGLGYNEQFF.

This clone showed up just a few times. The V gene is TRBV6-5, the J gene TRBJ1-1; 8 positions match TRBD1. Trimming at V came to 2 bases and at J to 5 bases, leaving 10 bases not matched to a gene. The CDR3 length is 16 residues. Germline loops: CDR1 MNHEY, CDR2 SVGAGI. As DNA, the CDR3 is TGTGCCAGCAGTTACATAAGAACAGGGGGTGGGACTGAAGCTTTCTTT. Encoded protein: CASSYIRTGGGTEAFF.

V gene TRBV28 combines with J gene TRBJ2-7; TRBD2 is a possible D gene (6 bases). V was shortened by 6 bases and J by 3 bases, with 9 bases between the two germline ends. CDR3 length: 12 amino acids. The germline CDR1 and CDR2 sequences are MDHEN and SYDVKM. CDR3 amino acids: CASRGLLYEQYF. CDR3 bases: TGTGCCAGCAGGGGACTCCTCTACGAGCAGTACTTC. Based on the CDR3 plus reference TRBV28 and TRBJ2-7, the full variable domain is DVKVTQSSRYLVKRTGEKVFLECVQDMDHENMFWYRQDPGLGLRLIYFSYDVKMKEKGDIPEGYSVSREKKERFSLILESASTNQTSMYLCASRGLLYEQYFGPGTRLTVT.

About this clone itself: In the same sample, other DNA sequences code for this CDR3. The V and J genes are TRBV30 and TRBJ2-7; D may be TRBD1 (5 bases). With 0 bases removed from V and 4 bases from J, the gap between germline ends came to 7 bases. The CDR3 consists of 12 residues. Per the germline V gene, CDR1 is GTSNPN and CDR2 is SVGIG (reference sequence). The CDR3 region is CAWSVRGYEQYF. The DNA for the CDR3 is TGTGCCTGGAGTGTAAGGGGTTACGAGCAGTACTTC. The full variable domain, completed using reference TRBV30 and TRBJ2-7, is SQTIHQWPATLVQPVGSPLSLECTVEGTSNPNLYWYRQAAGRGLQLLFYSVGIGQISSEVPQNLSASRPQDRQFILSSKKLLLSDSGFYLCAWSVRGYEQYFGPGTRLTVT.

J is TRBJ2-6 and V is TRBV7-3; D gene ambiguous. The CDR3 is made up of 16 amino acids. The germline CDR1 and CDR2 sequences are SGHTA and FQGTGA. The V gene lost 0 bases and the J gene lost 1 base, with 7 bases spanning the gap. CDR3: CASSLTIASGANVLTF. The CDR3 bases are TGTGCCAGCAGCTTAACAATAGCATCTGGGGCCAACGTCCTGACTTTC.

The chain is built from TRBV19 and TRBJ1-6, with a possible D match to TRBD1 (6 bases). The CDR3 runs 15 residues. Looked up from germline, CDR1 is LNHDA and CDR2 is SQIVND (reference sequence). V was clipped by 0 bases and J by 7 bases, with 10 bases between them. The CDR3 loop is CASSIEEGGNSPLHF. The CDR3 DNA sequence: TGTGCCAGTAGTATAGAAGAGGGGGGGAATTCACCCCTCCACTTT.

Here the CDR3 reads CASSFRGTEAFF. CDR3 in DNA: TGTGCCAGCAGTTTCAGGGGCACTGAAGCTTTCTTT. The chain joins TRBV27 to TRBJ1-1; D might be TRBD1 (6 bases). Trimming removed 3 bases at V and 4 bases at J, with 6 bases between. Germline CDR1 reads MNHEY; CDR2 reads SMNVEV (reference sequence). The CDR3 runs 12 residues.

Note on this clone: The same CDR3 is also encoded by other DNA sequences in this sample. This chain connects TRBV18 to TRBJ2-7; D ambiguous. The germline V gene has CDR1 KGHSH and CDR2 LQKENI. The CDR3 consists of 14 residues. Deletions cut 2 bases from V and 2 bases from J, with 10 bases between. The CDR3 sequence: CASSPGTLAYEQYF. The CDR3 DNA sequence: TGTGCCAGCTCACCAGGTACCCTAGCCTACGAGCAGTACTTC.

The gene calls are TRBV28 and TRBJ1-6, with 8 bases that match TRBD1. The germline gives CDR1 MDHEN, CDR2 SYDVKM. The CDR3 totals 14 residues. Germline trimming cut 6 bases from V and 6 bases from J; bases unmatched to any gene: 4. The CDR3 DNA reads as TGTGCCAGCAGGACAGGGGCAAGTAATTCACCCCTCCACTTT. This codes for CASRTGASNSPLHF. Full variable domain (rest looked up from reference TRBV28 and TRBJ1-6): DVKVTQSSRYLVKRTGEKVFLECVQDMDHENMFWYRQDPGLGLRLIYFSYDVKMKEKGDIPEGYSVSREKKERFSLILESASTNQTSMYLCASRTGASNSPLHFGNGTRLTVT.

This rearrangement joins TRBV9 to TRBJ1-6; no firm D call. V lost 5 bases and J 6 bases, leaving 9 bases between the germline ends. Germline lookup yields CDR1 SGDLS and CDR2 YYNGEE. This CDR3 comprises 13 residues. The CDR3 nucleotides are TGTGCCAGCAGTGAACTTATTAATTCACCCCTCCACTTT. As protein: CASSELINSPLHF.